One and the same sample provided the 15 T cell receptor beta chains below, sequenced in a study of CD8 T cells in Susac syndrome. RNA, at roughly 0.5 to 1 ug, was reverse transcribed with random hexamers. One entry per CDR3 protein, called by TCRdb with MiXCR from the immunoSEQ multiplex PCR reads. The table lists some 99,000 distinct CDR3 sequences, about 96% of them singletons, with 0.096% in the top ten. The source material was CD4+ T cells from PBMCs. The origin of the receptors is a human donor in good health.

V is TRBV12-3 or TRBV12-4 and J is TRBJ1-5; 8 bases are a match to TRBD1. Germline trimming cut 4 bases from V and 2 bases from J; bases unmatched to any gene: 4. The CDR3 runs to 15 residues. This chain's CDR3 is CASSSTGEGNQPQHF. CDR3 sequence (DNA): TGTGCCAGCAGTTCGACAGGGGAGGGCAATCAGCCCCAGCATTTT.

The chain carries TRBV7-9 and TRBJ2-3; D possibly corresponds to TRBD1 (6 bases). The CDR3 totals 14 residues. V shed 8 bases and J shed 4 bases, with 16 bases lying between them. Looked up from germline, CDR1 is SEHNR and CDR2 is FQNEAQ (reference sequence). The CDR3 sequence: CASGLEGTSDTQYF. As DNA, the CDR3 is TGTGCCAGCGGGCTAGAGGGGACATCAGATACGCAGTATTTT.

J is TRBJ2-1 and V is TRBV4-3, with 9 bases aligning to TRBD2. The CDR3 has 18 amino acids. In germline, CDR1 is LGHNA, CDR2 YSLEER. V trimming: 0 bases; J trimming: 5 bases; junction bases outside the gene matches: 11. The CDR3 region has the DNA TGCGCCAGCAGCCAAGATCTTATAGGGCTAGCGGGGAACAATGAGCAGTTCTTC. Translation: CASSQDLIGLAGNNEQFF.

This clonotype appeared a single time. The chain combines TRBV19 with TRBJ2-5; D call uncertain. Germline assignment: CDR1 LNHDA and CDR2 SQIVND (reference sequence). CDR3 size: 13 residues. V dropped 6 bases and J dropped 2 bases, with 10 bases sitting between them. DNA of the CDR3: TGTGCCAGTAGACGTAAACCTCAAGAGACCCAGTACTTC. It yields the protein CASRRKPQETQYF. Filled out from reference TRBV19 and TRBJ2-5, the complete variable domain reads DGGITQSPKYLFRKEGQNVTLSCEQNLNHDAMYWYRQDPGQGLRLIYYSQIVNDFQKGDIAEGYSVSREKKESFPLTVTSAQKNPTAFYLCASRRKPQETQYFGPGTRLLVL.

The rearrangement uses TRBV3-1 and TRBJ1-1, with D possibly being TRBD1 (5 bases). This CDR3 region has 16 residues. CDR1 is LGHDT, CDR2 YNNKEL, per germline (reference sequence). Trimming left V 8 bases short and J 3 bases short, with 22 bases between. CDR3: CASSQRVGGSDTEAFF. CDR3 nucleotides: TGTGCCAGCTCCCAACGAGTGGGGGGGTCGGACACTGAAGCTTTCTTT.

This chain joins TRBV11-2 and TRBJ1-1, with 7 nucleotides matching TRBD1. The CDR3 covers 19 residues. In germline, CDR1 is SGHAT, CDR2 FQNNGV. J lost 1 base, V lost 3 bases, and 17 bases had no gene match. The CDR3 region is CASSFIRLLSWTGNTEAFF. CDR3 DNA sequence: TGTGCCAGCAGCTTTATCAGACTACTCTCTTGGACAGGGAACACTGAAGCTTTCTTT.

This chain joins TRBV13 and TRBJ2-7; no reliable D call. CDR1 PRHDT and CDR2 FYEKMQ come from the germline V gene (reference sequence). The CDR3 consists of 13 residues. Between the trimmed V and J ends, which lost 7 bases and 2 bases, there was a span of 12 bases. CDR3 protein: CASKRSPAYEQYF. DNA for the CDR3: TGTGCCAGCAAGCGCAGCCCTGCCTACGAGCAGTACTTC.

The chain joins TRBV3-1 to TRBJ1-5; unclear D gene. From germline, CDR1 is LGHDT and CDR2 YNNKEL (reference sequence). There are 12 residues in the CDR3. Trimming removed 2 bases from V and 10 bases from J, with 9 bases in between. The CDR3: CASSQPPGPQHF. The CDR3, as DNA: TGTGCCAGCAGCCAACCACCGGGCCCCCAGCATTTT.

This clonotype was picked up one time. The chain employs TRBV24-1 and TRBJ1-1; TRBD1 matches at 7 bases. The germline gives CDR1 KGHDR, CDR2 SFDVKD. This CDR3 comprises 16 residues. V shed 3 bases and J 2 bases; nucleotides not matched to a gene: 8. The CDR3 DNA sequence: TGTGCCACCAGTGATCTCACAGGGGTTCGAAACACTGAAGCTTTCTTT. This sequence encodes CATSDLTGVRNTEAFF.

This chain connects TRBV20-1 to TRBJ1-5; no clear D gene. The V end was cut by 3 bases, the J end by 4 bases, with 7 bases between. Germline V lookup: CDR1 DFQATT, CDR2 SNEGSKA (reference sequence). This CDR3 is 12 amino acids long. The CDR3 nucleotides read TGCAGTGCTAGCATCCGAAATCAGCCCCAGCATTTT. Its translation is CSASIRNQPQHF.

J is TRBJ2-7 and V is TRBV7-9, with D perhaps matching TRBD2 (5 bases). V was pared by 5 bases and J by 3 bases, with 11 bases between. This CDR3 has 13 amino acids. In germline, CDR1 is SEHNR, CDR2 FQNEAQ (reference sequence). CDR3 protein: CASSRAEVYEQYF. The CDR3 DNA is TGTGCCAGCAGCCGGGCGGAGGTCTACGAGCAGTACTTC.

The chain couples TRBV2 to TRBJ2-1; D is undetermined. The CDR3 consists of 13 residues. V was clipped by 2 bases and J by 4 bases, with 6 bases between them. CDR1 SNHLY and CDR2 FYNNEI come from the germline V gene. Here the CDR3 DNA reads TGTGCCAGCAGTGAAAGGCAGTACAATGAGCAGTTCTTC. This encodes CASSERQYNEQFF.

The genes are TRBV19 and TRBJ1-1; tentative D call: TRBD1 (6 bases). V lost 6 bases, J lost 1 base, and 15 bases lay in between. The CDR3 consists of 15 residues. The germline CDR1 and CDR2 sequences are LNHDA and SQIVND (reference sequence). This chain's CDR3 is CASSRPRGSNTEAFF. As DNA, the CDR3 is TGTGCCAGTAGCAGACCCAGGGGCTCGAACACTGAAGCTTTCTTT.

The chain couples TRBV3-1 to TRBJ1-2; D not resolved. This CDR3 contains 16 residues. Germline V gene data show CDR1 as LGHDT and CDR2 as YNNKEL (reference sequence). The V end lost 6 bases, the J end lost 2 bases, and 19 bases lay between the germline ends. This chain's CDR3 is CASSPGPPPINYGYTF. The CDR3 DNA reads as TGTGCCAGCAGTCCCGGACCGCCGCCGATAAACTATGGCTACACCTTC.

V usage is TRBV3-1 and J usage is TRBJ2-7; 9 nucleotides agree with TRBD1. J lost 6 bases, V lost 2 bases, and 8 bases had no gene match. CDR3 length: 15 residues. Germline V gene data show CDR1 as LGHDT and CDR2 as YNNKEL (reference sequence). In nucleotides, the CDR3 is TGTGCCAGCAGCCAACAGGGACAGGGAGGGCTCGAGCAGTACTTC. It encodes CASSQQGQGGLEQYF.